The next 3 T cell receptor beta chains were all read from a single sample in a study of beta chain features in type 1 diabetes. General observations from the study: In every one of the four CD4+ subsets, TCRB CDR3s were moderately but significantly shorter in Type 1 diabetes patients.

Antigens of these TCRs are unknown. The entirety of the isolated RNA underwent reverse transcription, so expressed TCRB transcripts were sequenced. The data were produced by immunoSEQ multiplex PCR, yet TCRdb's version contains in-frame clones alone and is incomplete. This table has 400,000 or so clones, 10% to 15% appearing once. The sequencing input was naive CD4+ T cells from blood. These receptor sequences come from a woman aged 18-29 years with type 1 diabetes.

The table lists this clone with a few counts. Other nucleotide sequences in the sample specify the same CDR3. The J gene is TRBJ2-3, the V gene TRBV30; D is uncertain. Trimming cost V 4 bases and J 6 bases, with 8 bases left between them. The CDR3 consists of 11 residues. Looked up from germline, CDR1 is GTSNPN and CDR2 is SVGIG (reference sequence). The CDR3 bases are TGTGCCTGGACGGTCGCGGATACGCAGTATTTT. Translating it yields CAWTVADTQYF.

This clone has a single count. V gene TRBV15 combines with J gene TRBJ2-7, with D tentatively TRBD2 (6 bases). V was trimmed by 1 base and J by 2 bases, leaving 12 bases between them. CDR3 length: 15 amino acids. Germline lookup yields CDR1 LNHNV and CDR2 YYDKDF (reference sequence). The CDR3 DNA sequence: TGTGCCACCAGCAGAGGCAGGGAGGCCGCCTACGAGCAGTACTTC. Its protein is CATSRGREAAYEQYF.

This clone has only a few counts. The gene calls are TRBV5-1 and TRBJ2-2; 14 nucleotides line up with TRBD2. Germline-derived CDR1 and CDR2 are SGHRS and YFSETQ. V lost 4 bases and J lost 7; bases outside the gene matches: 12. The CDR3 extends over 18 amino acids. The CDR3 region is CASSEAGTSGSGVGELFF. In nucleotides, the CDR3 is TGCGCCAGCAGCGAGGCCGGGACTAGCGGGAGTGGTGTCGGGGAGCTGTTTTTT.